The 9 T cell receptor beta chains in this list originate from one sample, sequenced in a study of identical twins. Each CDR3 protein gets one entry after TCRdb re-called the 5' RACE reads with MiXCR. The sample lists hundreds of thousands of distinct CDR3 sequences, 12% seen once, with 7.2% in the top ten. The same specimen was also included in a second study, on yellow fever vaccine responses in identical twins.

Material: CD8+ T cells sorted from blood. Receptor source: a woman aged 18 to 35 in good health.

This clonotype showed up just a few times. Written as DNA, the CDR3 is TGCGCCAGCAGCCAAGCGAGTGATAACACCGGGGAGCTGTTTTTT. Protein product: CASSQASDNTGELFF. The V and J genes are TRBV4-1 and TRBJ2-2, with D unclear. Deletions cut 1 base from V and 2 bases from J, with 8 bases between. The length of the CDR3 is 15 residues. The germline V gene encodes CDR1 MGHRA and CDR2 YSYEKL.

V is TRBV6-1 and J is TRBJ1-6; D perhaps matches TRBD1 (6 bases). Trimming removed 6 bases from V and 7 bases from J, with 13 bases in between. The germline V gene encodes CDR1 MNHNS and CDR2 SASEGT. CDR3 size: 14 residues. CDR3 nucleotide sequence: TGTGCCAGCAGGCTCAGGGGTGGGAATTCACCCCTCCACTTT. This sequence encodes CASRLRGGNSPLHF.

The genes are TRBV11-3 and TRBJ2-7, with 8 bases identical to TRBD1. This CDR3 has 15 amino acids. Trimming took 5 bases from V and 2 from J; bases not matched to a gene: 8. From germline, CDR1 is SGHNT and CDR2 YENEEA. CDR3 residues: CASSPRPDRAYEQYF. CDR3 DNA sequence: TGTGCCAGCAGCCCACGACCGGACAGGGCCTACGAGCAGTACTTC.

This clonotype was counted ten times or more. This chain joins TRBV28 and TRBJ2-3; D is unresolved. The CDR3 sequence is 12 residues long. V was clipped by 5 bases and J by 4 bases, with 7 bases between them. Germline lookup yields CDR1 MDHEN and CDR2 SYDVKM. The CDR3: CASSTNADTQYF. CDR3 coding DNA: TGTGCCAGCAGTACCAACGCAGATACGCAGTATTTT.

This clonotype came up a few times. The V call is TRBV27, the J call TRBJ2-1, with 8 bases matching TRBD2. The V segment lost 6 bases and the J segment 2 bases; nucleotides outside the gene matches: 0. CDR3 length: 13 amino acids. The germline V gene encodes CDR1 MNHEY and CDR2 SMNVEV (reference sequence). CDR3 sequence (DNA): TGTGCCAGCAGCGGGAGGGCCTACAATGAGCAGTTCTTC. Protein sequence: CASSGRAYNEQFF.

This rearrangement joins TRBV24-1 to TRBJ2-1; TRBD2 matches at 9 bases. Germline V gives CDR1 KGHDR, CDR2 SFDVKD. V dropped 3 bases and J dropped 6; count of bases not matched to a gene: 5. CDR3 length equals 15 residues. CDR3 region: CATSDRAGGGNEQFF. DNA of the CDR3: TGTGCCACCAGTGATCGAGCGGGAGGTGGCAATGAGCAGTTCTTC.

Only a few counts were recorded for this clonotype. V usage is TRBV9 and J usage is TRBJ2-1; the match to TRBD2 covers 11 bases. Germline CDR1 reads SGDLS; CDR2 reads YYNGEE. The CDR3 is 17 residues long. The V segment lost 4 bases and the J segment 5 bases; nucleotides outside the gene matches: 11. The CDR3 loop reads CASSPRLAGLLHNEQFF. CDR3 nucleotide sequence: TGTGCCAGCAGCCCAAGACTAGCGGGGCTACTACACAATGAGCAGTTCTTC.

This clonotype was found a few times. The rearrangement links TRBV6-1 to TRBJ2-3; tentative D call: TRBD2 (6 bases). V lost 2 bases and J lost 6, with 15 bases in between. CDR3 length equals 15 residues. Per the germline V gene, CDR1 is MNHNS and CDR2 is SASEGT. The chain's CDR3 is CASSESRLGFDTQYF. The CDR3 coding sequence is TGTGCCAGCAGTGAATCCCGACTAGGGTTTGATACGCAGTATTTT.

This clonotype was observed a few times. J is TRBJ2-1 and V is TRBV10-2; D is unclear. Germline V gene data show CDR1 as WSHSY and CDR2 as SAAADI. CDR3 length: 14 residues. Trimming took off 5 bases at V and 0 bases at J, with 8 bases between the two ends. In DNA form, the CDR3 reads TGCGCCAGCAGTTCACCCAGCTCCTACAATGAGCAGTTCTTC. Residues: CASSSPSSYNEQFF.